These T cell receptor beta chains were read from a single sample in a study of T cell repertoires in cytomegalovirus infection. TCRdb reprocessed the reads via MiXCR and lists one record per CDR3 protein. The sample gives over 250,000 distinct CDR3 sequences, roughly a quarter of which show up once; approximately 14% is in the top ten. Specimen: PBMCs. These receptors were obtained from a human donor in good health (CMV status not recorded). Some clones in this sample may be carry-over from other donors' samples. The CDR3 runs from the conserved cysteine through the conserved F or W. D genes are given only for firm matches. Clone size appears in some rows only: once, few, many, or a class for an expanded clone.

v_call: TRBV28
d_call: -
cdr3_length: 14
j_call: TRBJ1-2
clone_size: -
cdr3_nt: TGTGCCAGCAAATCATTCCGGGGTTCTCGCGGCTACACCTTC
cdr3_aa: CASKSFRGSRGYTF

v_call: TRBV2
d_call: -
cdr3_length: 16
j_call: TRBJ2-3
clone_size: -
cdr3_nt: TGTGCCAGCGGCCGGAGGCCTAGCAGTTTTCCAGATACGCAGTATTTT
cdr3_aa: CASGRRPSSFPDTQYF

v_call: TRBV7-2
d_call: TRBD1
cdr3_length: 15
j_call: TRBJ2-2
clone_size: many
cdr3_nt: TGTGCCAGCGGCGTACAGGGGGGGAACACCGGGGAGCTGTTTTTT
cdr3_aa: CASGVQGGNTGELFF

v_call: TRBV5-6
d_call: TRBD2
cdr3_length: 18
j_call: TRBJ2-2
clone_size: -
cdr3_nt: TGTGCCAGCAGCCGCCGGACTAGCGGGAACTGGAACACCGGGGAGCTGTTTTTT
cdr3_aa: CASSRRTSGNWNTGELFF

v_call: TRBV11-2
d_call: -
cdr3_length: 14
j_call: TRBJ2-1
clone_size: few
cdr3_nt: TGTGCCAGCAGCTTAGAGGAGGGGTACAATGAGCAGTTCTTC
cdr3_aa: CASSLEEGYNEQFF

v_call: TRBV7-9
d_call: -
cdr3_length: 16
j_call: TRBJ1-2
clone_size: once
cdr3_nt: TGTGCCAGCAGCTTAAGAGAGCCAGGAATTAACTATGGCTACACCTTC
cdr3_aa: CASSLREPGINYGYTF

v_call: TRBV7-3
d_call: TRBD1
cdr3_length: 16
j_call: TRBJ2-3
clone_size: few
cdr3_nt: TGTGCCAGCAGCTGGACGGGACAGGGGGCCACAGATACGCAGTATTTT
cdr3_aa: CASSWTGQGATDTQYF

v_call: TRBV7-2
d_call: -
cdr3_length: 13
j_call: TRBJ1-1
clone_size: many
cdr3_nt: TGTGCCAGCAGCTTAGTCCAGTACACTGAAGCTTTCTTT
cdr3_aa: CASSLVQYTEAFF

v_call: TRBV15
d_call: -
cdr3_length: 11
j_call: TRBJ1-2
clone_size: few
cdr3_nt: TGTGCCACCAGCAGTGGAGGTGGCTACACCTTC
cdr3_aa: CATSSGGGYTF

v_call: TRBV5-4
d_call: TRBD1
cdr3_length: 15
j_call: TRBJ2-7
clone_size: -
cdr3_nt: TGTGCCAGCAGCTTGGCCCGGGACAGGGCCTACGAGCAGTACTTC
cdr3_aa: CASSLARDRAYEQYF

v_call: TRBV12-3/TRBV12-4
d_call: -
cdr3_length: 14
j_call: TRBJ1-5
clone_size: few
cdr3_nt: TGTGCCAGCAGTCTACAGGCAGGGTATCAGCCCCAGCATTTT
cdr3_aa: CASSLQAGYQPQHF

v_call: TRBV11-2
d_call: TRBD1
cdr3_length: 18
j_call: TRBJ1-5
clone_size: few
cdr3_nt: TGTGCCAGCAGCTCCGACAGGGTTGGTGGGTCTGGCAATCAGCCCCAGCATTTT
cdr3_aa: CASSSDRVGGSGNQPQHF

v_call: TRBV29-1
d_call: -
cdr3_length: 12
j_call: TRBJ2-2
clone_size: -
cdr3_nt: TGCAGCGTTGCGCAGGGGACCGGGGAGCTGTTTTTT
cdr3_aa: CSVAQGTGELFF

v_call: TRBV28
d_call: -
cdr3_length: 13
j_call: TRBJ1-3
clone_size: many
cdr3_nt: TGTGCCAGTTCGGGGAGGGCTGGAAACACCATATATTTT
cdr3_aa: CASSGRAGNTIYF

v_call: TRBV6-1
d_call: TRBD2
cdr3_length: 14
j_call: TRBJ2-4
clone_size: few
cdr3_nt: TGTGCCAGCAGTTTAAGCGGGAGGAAAAACATTCAGTACTTC
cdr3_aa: CASSLSGRKNIQYF

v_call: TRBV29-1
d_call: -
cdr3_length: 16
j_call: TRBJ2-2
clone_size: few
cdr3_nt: TGCAGCGTGAGGGGCTACCGGGAAGGAGACACCGGGGAGCTGTTTTTT
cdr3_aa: CSVRGYREGDTGELFF